This TCR beta chain originates from a study of blood T cell repertoires in COVID-19. In the study overall: The analysed material was cDNA or gDNA that came from T cells, B-cell-depleted T cells, or PBMCs.

The germline CDR1 and CDR2 sequences are SGHRS and YFSETQ. The CDR3 spans 13 residues. V lost 6 bases to trimming and J lost 3 bases, with 13 bases between them. As handled by the study authors: Amplification of reference gene primers was used by the study to estimate nucleated cell counts. Produced via immunoSEQ multiplex PCR; TCRdb's table is partial and in-frame only. That table gives V, J and clone size, and the DNA gave D and trimming. Here the sample spans under 300,000 clones, approximately 82% being singletons. The sequence derives from a woman of 80 years or more with active or convalescent COVID-19. This chain links TRBV5-1 with TRBJ2-7; D call uncertain. The material sequenced was peripheral blood. The CDR3 region has the DNA TGCGCCAGCACTCCACAAGATCGCTACGAGCAGTACTTC. Translated, it gives CASTPQDRYEQYF.